These T cell receptor beta chains were read from a single sample in a study of T cell changes during pregnancy in multiple sclerosis. Clones were read by immunoSEQ multiplex PCR, and TCRdb kept only the in-frame ones, dropping some. The data contain about 100,000 clones, 75% to 95% of them singletons. The specimen comprised peripheral blood, sampled in the second trimester of pregnancy. Receptors were obtained from a female donor with multiple sclerosis, enrolled in a pregnancy study. The CDR3 runs from the conserved cysteine through the conserved F or W. The D gene is left open where the match is weak. Not every row has a clone size; where given, it reads once, few, many or a size class.

clone_size	j_call	d_call	v_call	cdr3_nt	cdr3_aa
once	TRBJ1-1	TRBD1	TRBV4-1	TGCGCCAGCAGCCTTCAGGGGGGCGGAGGAGTGAACACTGAAGCTTTCTTT	CASSLQGGGGVNTEAFF
.	TRBJ2-7	.	TRBV29-1	TGCAGCGTTGAAGAGGCGGGGAGCTCCTACGAGCAGTACTTC	CSVEEAGSSYEQYF
.	TRBJ2-7	.	TRBV6-5	TGTGCCAGCAGTTTGCTCGGGCCCCGGGGCGAGCAGTACTTC	CASSLLGPRGEQYF
.	TRBJ2-7	TRBD1	TRBV6-5	TGTGCCAGCAGATACGGACAGGGGGGCTACGAGCAGTACTTC	CASRYGQGGYEQYF
.	TRBJ2-3	.	TRBV5-4	TGTGCCAGCAGCTCGGCGCAGAGGGTACGGGCAGATACGCAGTATTTT	CASSSAQRVRADTQYF
.	TRBJ2-3	TRBD2	TRBV2	TGTGCCAGCAGTGACTTGCGGGAGGTCGGAGATACGCAGTATTTT	CASSDLREVGDTQYF
.	TRBJ2-5	TRBD2	TRBV15	TGTGCCACCAGCTCCCCTAGCGGGGGGGTGGAGGCCCAGTACTTC	CATSSPSGGVEAQYF
.	TRBJ2-5	.	TRBV4-3	TGCGCCAGCAGCCAAGACGGGGAAGAGACCCAGTACTTC	CASSQDGEETQYF
.	TRBJ2-7	.	TRBV13	TGTGCCAGTACAATCGGGTACTCTTACGAGCAGTACTTC	CASTIGYSYEQYF
.	TRBJ1-1	.	TRBV6-1	TGTGCCAGCAGCGAAGAGGGGGAAGCTTTCTTT	CASSEEGEAFF
.	TRBJ1-1	TRBD1	TRBV2	TGTGCCAGCAAGCAGGACAGGCCGGGTACTGAAGCTTTCTTT	CASKQDRPGTEAFF
.	TRBJ2-1	.	TRBV2	TGTGCCAGCAGTGAAGCGCGCGGGCCCCGGGCCGATGAGCAGTTCTTC	CASSEARGPRADEQFF
.	TRBJ1-4	.	TRBV6-1	TGTGCCAGCAGTGATCTGAAGCCCTTCGAAAAACTGTTTTTT	CASSDLKPFEKLFF
once	TRBJ2-7	TRBD2	TRBV27	TGTGCCAGCAGTCCCTTACGGGGGGGAGTGACACCTACCTACGACGAGCAGTACTTC	CASSPLRGGVTPTYDEQYF
few	TRBJ2-1	TRBD2	TRBV7-9	TGTGCCAGCAGCTTACAAGCGGGAGGTGCCAATGAGCAGTTCTTC	CASSLQAGGANEQFF
.	TRBJ2-2	.	TRBV30	TGTGCCTATACCCCAGGGTCCGGGGAGCTGTTTTTT	CAYTPGSGELFF
few	TRBJ1-1	.	TRBV28	TGTGCCAGCAGTTTATCAACGACAGGAACCATTGAAGCTTTCTTT	CASSLSTTGTIEAFF